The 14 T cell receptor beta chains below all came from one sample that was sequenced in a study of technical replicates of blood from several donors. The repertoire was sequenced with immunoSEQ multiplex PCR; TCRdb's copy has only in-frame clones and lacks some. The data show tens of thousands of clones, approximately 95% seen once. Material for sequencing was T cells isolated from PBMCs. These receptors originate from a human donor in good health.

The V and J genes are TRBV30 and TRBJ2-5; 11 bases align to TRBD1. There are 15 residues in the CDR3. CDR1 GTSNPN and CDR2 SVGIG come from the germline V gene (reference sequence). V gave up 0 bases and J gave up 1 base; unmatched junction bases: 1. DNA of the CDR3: TGTGCCTGGAGTGTAGGGACAGGGGGCCAAGAGACCCAGTACTTC. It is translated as CAWSVGTGGQETQYF.

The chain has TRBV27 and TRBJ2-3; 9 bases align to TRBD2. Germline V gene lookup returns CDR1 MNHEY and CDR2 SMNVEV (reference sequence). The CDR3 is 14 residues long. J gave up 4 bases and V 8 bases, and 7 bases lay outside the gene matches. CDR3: CASHPSGNADTQYF. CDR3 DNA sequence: TGTGCCAGCCATCCTAGCGGGAATGCAGATACGCAGTATTTT.

The CDR3 loop reads CASSMGPLSGGPEPDINEQFF. In DNA form, the CDR3 reads TGTGCCAGTAGTATGGGCCCCCTAAGCGGGGGGCCGGAACCGGACATCAATGAGCAGTTCTTC. The gene calls are TRBV19 and TRBJ2-1; 9 bases align to TRBD2. Trimming at V came to 3 bases and at J to 6 bases, leaving 24 bases not matched to a gene. Germline lookup yields CDR1 LNHDA and CDR2 SQIVND (reference sequence). CDR3 size: 21 residues.

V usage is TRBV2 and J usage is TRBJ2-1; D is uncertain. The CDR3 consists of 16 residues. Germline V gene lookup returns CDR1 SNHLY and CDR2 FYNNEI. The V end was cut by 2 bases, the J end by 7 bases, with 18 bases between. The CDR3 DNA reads TGTGCCAGCAGTGAATACCTCATGACATCTGAGAATGAGCAGTTCTTC. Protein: CASSEYLMTSENEQFF. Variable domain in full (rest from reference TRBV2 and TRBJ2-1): EPEVTQTPSHQVTQMGQEVILRCVPISNHLYFYWYRQILGQKVEFLVSFYNNEISEKSEIFDDQFSVERPDGSNFTLKIRSTKLEDSAMYFCASSEYLMTSENEQFFGPGTRLTVL.

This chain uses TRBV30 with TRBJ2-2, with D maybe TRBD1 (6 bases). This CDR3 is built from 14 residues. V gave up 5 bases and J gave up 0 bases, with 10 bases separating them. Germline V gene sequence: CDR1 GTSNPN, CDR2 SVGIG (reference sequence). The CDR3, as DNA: TGTGCCTGGGGTGGACAGCCGAACACCGGGGAGCTGTTTTTT. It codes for CAWGGQPNTGELFF. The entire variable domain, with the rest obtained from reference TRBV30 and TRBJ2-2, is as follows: SQTIHQWPATLVQPVGSPLSLECTVEGTSNPNLYWYRQAAGRGLQLLFYSVGIGQISSEVPQNLSASRPQDRQFILSSKKLLLSDSGFYLCAWGGQPNTGELFFGEGSRLTVL.

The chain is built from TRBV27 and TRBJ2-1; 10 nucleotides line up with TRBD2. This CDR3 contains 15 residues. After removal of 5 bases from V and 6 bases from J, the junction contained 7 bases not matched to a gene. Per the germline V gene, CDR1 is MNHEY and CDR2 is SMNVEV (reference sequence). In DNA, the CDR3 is TGTGCCAGCAGTCCCCTAGCGGGGGACCTCAATGAGCAGTTCTTC. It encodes CASSPLAGDLNEQFF.

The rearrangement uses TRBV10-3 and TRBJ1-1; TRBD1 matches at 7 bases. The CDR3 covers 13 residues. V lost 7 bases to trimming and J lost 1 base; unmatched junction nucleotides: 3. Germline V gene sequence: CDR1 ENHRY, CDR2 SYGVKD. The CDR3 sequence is CAIMDRPNTEAFF. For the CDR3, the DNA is TGTGCCATCATGGACAGGCCGAACACTGAAGCTTTCTTT.

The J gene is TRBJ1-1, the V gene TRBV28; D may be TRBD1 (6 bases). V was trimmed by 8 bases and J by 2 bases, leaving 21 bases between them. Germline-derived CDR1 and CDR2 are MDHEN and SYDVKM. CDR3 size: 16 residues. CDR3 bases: TGTGCCAGCTCGCCGGGGGGGGCGGGTGGAAACACTGAAGCTTTCTTT. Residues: CASSPGGAGGNTEAFF.

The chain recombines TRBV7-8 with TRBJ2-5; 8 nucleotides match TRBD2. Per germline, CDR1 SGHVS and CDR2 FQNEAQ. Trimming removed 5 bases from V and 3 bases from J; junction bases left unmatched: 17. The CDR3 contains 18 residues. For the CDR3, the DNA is TGTGCCAGCAGCGGCGGGACTTTAGCGGGATATTGGGAAGAGACCCAGTACTTC. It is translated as CASSGGTLAGYWEETQYF.

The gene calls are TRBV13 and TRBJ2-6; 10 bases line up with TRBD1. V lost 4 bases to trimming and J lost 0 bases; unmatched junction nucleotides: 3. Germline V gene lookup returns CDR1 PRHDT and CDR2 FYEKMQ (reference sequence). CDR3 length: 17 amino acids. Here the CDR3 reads CASSSGQGNSGANVLTF. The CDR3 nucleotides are TGTGCCAGCAGCTCGGGACAGGGGAACTCTGGGGCCAACGTCCTGACTTTC.

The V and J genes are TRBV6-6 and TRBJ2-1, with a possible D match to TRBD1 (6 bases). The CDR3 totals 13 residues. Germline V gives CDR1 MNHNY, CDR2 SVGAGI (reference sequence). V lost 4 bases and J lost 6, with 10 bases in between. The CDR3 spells CASSFGQSNEQFF. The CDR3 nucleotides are TGTGCCAGCAGTTTCGGACAGAGCAATGAGCAGTTCTTC.

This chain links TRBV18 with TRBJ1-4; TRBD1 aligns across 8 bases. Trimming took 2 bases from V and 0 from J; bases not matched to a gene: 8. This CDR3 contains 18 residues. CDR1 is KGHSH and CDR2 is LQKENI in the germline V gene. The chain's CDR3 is CASSPLTGGVATNEKLFF. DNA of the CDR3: TGTGCCAGCTCACCATTAACAGGGGGAGTAGCAACTAATGAAAAACTGTTTTTT.

CDR3 loop: CASSVAGQGTYEQYF. The CDR3 bases are TGTGCCAGCAGCGTAGCAGGACAGGGCACCTACGAGCAGTACTTC. The gene calls are TRBV9 and TRBJ2-7; 8 positions agree with TRBD1. CDR1 and CDR2 from the germline V gene are SGDLS and YYNGEE. The CDR3 totals 15 residues. Unmatched junction bases numbered 4, after V lost 0 bases and J lost 2 bases. Variable domain in full (rest from reference TRBV9 and TRBJ2-7): DSGVTQTPKHLITATGQRVTLRCSPRSGDLSVYWYQQSLDQGLQFLIQYYNGEERAKGNILERFSAQQFPDLHSELNLSSLELGDSALYFCASSVAGQGTYEQYFGPGTRLTVT.

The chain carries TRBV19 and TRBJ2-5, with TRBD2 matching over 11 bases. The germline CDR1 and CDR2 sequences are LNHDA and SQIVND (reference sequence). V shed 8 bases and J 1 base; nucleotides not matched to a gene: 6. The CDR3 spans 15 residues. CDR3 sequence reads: CASGSGRASQETQYF. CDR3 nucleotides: TGTGCCAGTGGTAGCGGGAGGGCCTCCCAAGAGACCCAGTACTTC.